Each of the 24 T cell receptor beta chains below was sequenced from the same sample in a study of vaccination effects on CD4 cells after COVID-19. Antigen-specific CD4+ T cells were expanded with viral peptide pools in the ViraFEST assay before sequencing. Following 10 days of culture, CD4+ T cells were isolated. Each participant was administered two doses of either the BNT162b2 or the mRNA-1273 vaccine. Sequenced by immunoSEQ multiplex PCR; TCRdb stores in-frame clones only, minus some. This sample has roughly 63,000 clones, with 60% to 80% found just once. Antigen specificity for these receptors is unknown. The specimen was CD4+ T cells from PBMCs cultured with HCoV-OC43 spike peptides, collected after COVID-19 vaccination. Documented subset: HCoV-OC43 spike overlapping peptide pool stimulation. These TCRs come from a human donor who received a COVID-19 vaccine.

V is TRBV5-3 and J is TRBJ1-1; possibly TRBD1 for D (5 bases). TRBV5-3 is reported as an ORF; its role is uncertain. Trimming removed 5 bases from V and 1 base from J, with 18 bases in between. This CDR3 comprises 16 residues. In nucleotides, the CDR3 is TGTGCCAGAAGACCCCCAGGACACCTTGAGAACACTGAAGCTTTCTTT. It codes for CARRPPGHLENTEAFF.

The DNA for the CDR3 is TGTGCCAGTAGTATCGAGGGCTACACCGGGGAGCTGTTTTTT. The encoded protein is CASSIEGYTGELFF. The chain employs TRBV19 and TRBJ2-2; tentative D call: TRBD2 (5 bases). In germline, CDR1 is LNHDA, CDR2 SQIVND (reference sequence). The CDR3 has 14 residues. V was shortened by 3 bases and J by 3 bases, with 8 bases between the two germline ends.

The chain recombines TRBV5-1 with TRBJ1-5; a possible D gene is TRBD1 (5 bases). Trimming took off 1 base at V and 4 bases at J, with 12 bases between the two ends. Germline CDR1 is SGHRS and CDR2 is YFSETQ. CDR3 length: 15 residues. In nucleotides, the CDR3 is TGCGCCAGCAGCTTGACATCAGGGCCGAATCAGCCCCAGCATTTT. Translated, it gives CASSLTSGPNQPQHF.

The V and J genes are TRBV29-1 and TRBJ1-4; 8 bases match TRBD1. The J segment lost 1 base and the V segment lost 6 bases, leaving 10 bases of the junction unmatched. The CDR3 totals 16 residues. CDR1 is SQVTM and CDR2 is ANQGSEA in the germline V gene. The CDR3 spells CSVLTGEWVTNEKLFF. DNA for the CDR3: TGCAGCGTCCTGACAGGGGAATGGGTAACTAATGAAAAACTGTTTTTT.

This chain uses TRBV18 with TRBJ1-1; TRBD1 matches 8 bases. CDR3 length equals 16 residues. Germline values: CDR1 KGHSH, CDR2 LQKENI. V gave up 2 bases and J gave up 0 bases; unmatched junction bases: 5. The DNA for the CDR3 is TGTGCCAGCTCACCATGGGCAGGGGGCATGAACACTGAAGCTTTCTTT. It is translated as CASSPWAGGMNTEAFF.

V is TRBV11-2 and J is TRBJ1-2, with 9 bases lining up with TRBD1. V was pared by 0 bases and J by 0 bases, with 8 bases of the junction left unmatched. The CDR3 totals 18 residues. Germline V lookup: CDR1 SGHAT, CDR2 FQNNGV. CDR3: CASSLEGRTGASNYGYTF. The DNA of the CDR3 is TGTGCCAGCAGCTTAGAGGGAAGGACAGGGGCGTCTAACTATGGCTACACCTTC.

The chain carries TRBV29-1 and TRBJ2-7; the D is unclear. The CDR3 loop spans 13 amino acids. The germline gives CDR1 SQVTM, CDR2 ANQGSEA. Trimming stripped 6 bases from V and 6 bases from J, with 18 bases between. The CDR3 sequence is CSVGLDAHSEQYV. The CDR3 DNA reads as TGCAGCGTGGGGTTGGACGCCCACTCCGAGCAGTACGTC.

J is TRBJ2-1 and V is TRBV27; D possibly corresponds to TRBD1 (5 bases). This CDR3 has 15 amino acids. Germline lookup yields CDR1 MNHEY and CDR2 SMNVEV (reference sequence). Trimming took off 5 bases at V and 10 bases at J, with 21 bases between the two ends. The CDR3 nucleotides read TGTGCCAGCAGTCTGTCCCTCGACAGCCCCTGGGAGCAGTTCTTC. Translated, it gives CASSLSLDSPWEQFF.

The chain's CDR3 is CASSLTGLAGSKNIQYF. CDR3 coding DNA: TGTGCCAGCAGCTTGACCGGGCTAGCGGGGTCCAAAAACATTCAGTACTTC. The chain links TRBV5-8 to TRBJ2-4; 9 positions agree with TRBD2. V lost 1 base and J lost 2; bases outside the gene matches: 7. The germline V gene encodes CDR1 SGHTS and CDR2 YDEGEE. This CDR3 is built from 17 residues.

The rearrangement uses TRBV6-5 and TRBJ1-5; D is perhaps TRBD1 (6 bases). This CDR3 comprises 14 residues. Germline CDR1 and CDR2: MNHEY and SVGAGI. V dropped 0 bases and J dropped 5 bases, with 8 bases sitting between them. The CDR3 DNA reads as TGTGCCAGCAGTTACTCTCGGGGGCATCAGCCCCAGCATTTT. Amino acids: CASSYSRGHQPQHF.

The chain has TRBV6-5 and TRBJ1-1, with a weak D call TRBD1 (5 bases). Germline V gene data show CDR1 as MNHEY and CDR2 as SVGAGI. This CDR3 region has 13 residues. Trimming removed 8 bases from V and 4 bases from J, with 14 bases in between. CDR3 nucleotide sequence: TGTGCCAGCGCTTGGGACGGTGGCACTGAAGCTTTCTTT. Amino acid sequence: CASAWDGGTEAFF.

The J gene is TRBJ2-2, the V gene TRBV29-1; 8 positions match TRBD1. The CDR3 length is 14 residues. V was clipped by 2 bases and J by 4 bases; unmatched bases: 3. Germline V gene data show CDR1 as SQVTM and CDR2 as ANQGSEA. The CDR3 sequence is CSVEKQGVTGELFF. The CDR3 DNA reads TGCAGCGTTGAAAAACAGGGGGTCACCGGGGAGCTGTTTTTT.

V usage is TRBV3-1 (or the pseudogene TRBV3-2) and J usage is TRBJ2-2; D is unclear. The length of the CDR3 is 18 residues. The V gene lost 0 bases and the J gene lost 4 bases, with 18 bases spanning the gap. Germline CDR1 LGHDT, CDR2 YNNKEL (reference sequence). CDR3 coding DNA: TGTGCCAGCAGCCAAGATCGGGTCGGGCAGTGGGCCACCGGGGAGCTGTTTTTT. Its translation: CASSQDRVGQWATGELFF.

J is TRBJ1-2 and V is TRBV5-6, with 10 nucleotides matching TRBD1. This CDR3 comprises 15 residues. CDR1 is SGHDT and CDR2 is YYEEEE in the germline V gene. Trimming cost V 0 bases and J 5 bases; bases outside gene matches: 4. The CDR3 DNA is TGTGCCAGCAGCTTGGCGACAGGGGGCATTTATGGCTACACCTTC. It translates to CASSLATGGIYGYTF.

This chain links TRBV7-2 with TRBJ2-5, with D perhaps TRBD2 (6 bases). Germline loops: CDR1 SGHTA, CDR2 FQGNSA. Trimming shortened V by 5 bases and J by 5 bases, and 18 bases separated the two germline ends. The CDR3 has 15 residues. The CDR3 protein is CASSPPGIGGETQYF. CDR3 sequence (DNA): TGTGCCAGCAGCCCTCCGGGGATTGGGGGGGAGACCCAGTACTTC.

This chain connects TRBV6-2 or TRBV6-3 to TRBJ1-4; 8 bases agree with TRBD1. Germline values: CDR1 MNHEY, CDR2 SVGEGT. The CDR3 runs to 15 residues. The trim removed 5 bases at V and 4 bases at J, leaving 6 bases unmatched. The CDR3 coding sequence is TGTGCCAGCAGTCCCCGGGACAGGTTTAATGAAAAACTGTTTTTT. Translation gives CASSPRDRFNEKLFF.

The chain employs TRBV27 and TRBJ2-1; 7 bases line up with TRBD2. After removal of 5 bases from V and 14 bases from J, the junction contained 12 bases not matched to a gene. The CDR3 is made up of 13 amino acids. Germline CDR1 MNHEY, CDR2 SMNVEV (reference sequence). The CDR3 coding sequence is TGTGCCAGCAGTGGCGAGCAGGCTAGCGGAAAGTTCTTC. Encoded protein: CASSGEQASGKFF.

This clone appeared a single time. The gene calls are TRBV19 and TRBJ1-2; D is uncertain. The CDR3 has 13 residues. In germline, CDR1 is LNHDA, CDR2 SQIVND (reference sequence). Trimming left V 0 bases short and J 5 bases short, with 7 bases between. The CDR3 spells CASSIDAGYGYTF. CDR3 coding DNA: TGTGCCAGTAGTATAGATGCGGGGTATGGCTACACCTTC.

The chain couples TRBV11-3 to TRBJ1-3; unclear D gene. V lost 5 bases, J lost 8 bases, and 13 bases lay in between. Germline V gene sequence: CDR1 SGHNT, CDR2 YENEEA. The CDR3 covers 13 residues. The CDR3 region has the DNA TGTGCCAGCAGCGTTTATTCAGGAGACACCATATATTTT. Translated: CASSVYSGDTIYF.

The chain uses TRBV18 and TRBJ2-7; D is ambiguous. The CDR3 totals 13 residues. Trimming took 3 bases from V and 4 from J, leaving 10 bases between them. Germline values: CDR1 KGHSH, CDR2 LQKENI. CDR3 bases: TGTGCCAGCTCACCGAAAGGAAATTACGAGCAGTACGTC. Its translation is CASSPKGNYEQYV.

CDR3 residues: CASSRQGVETQYF. The CDR3 coding sequence is TGTGCCAGCAGCAGGCAGGGAGTTGAGACCCAGTACTTC. This sequence joins TRBV5-6 and TRBJ2-5, with D perhaps assigned TRBD1 or TRBD2 (5 bases each). CDR1 and CDR2 from the germline V gene are SGHDT and YYEEEE. Trimming took off 4 bases at V and 5 bases at J, with 12 bases between the two ends. CDR3 size: 13 residues.

The chain carries TRBV6-5 and TRBJ2-1; D is uncertain. From germline, CDR1 is MNHEY and CDR2 SVGAGI. V shed 8 bases and J shed 1 base, with 12 bases lying between them. CDR3 length: 14 amino acids. This CDR3 reads CASCREKSYNEQFF. Here the CDR3 DNA reads TGTGCCAGCTGTAGGGAAAAATCCTACAATGAGCAGTTCTTC.

The chain is built from TRBV3-1 (or the pseudogene TRBV3-2) and TRBJ1-6, with no clear D. CDR1 LGHDT and CDR2 YNNKEL come from the germline V gene (reference sequence). The V gene lost 6 bases and the J gene lost 0 bases, with 9 bases spanning the gap. The CDR3 has 15 amino acids. The CDR3 bases are TGTGCCAGCAGACTAGGGAGCTCCTATAATTCACCCCTCCACTTT. Protein product: CASRLGSSYNSPLHF.

The chain joins TRBV2 to TRBJ2-3; D remains ambiguous. CDR3 length equals 12 residues. Germline CDR1 SNHLY, CDR2 FYNNEI. The V end was cut by 6 bases, the J end by 1 base, with 5 bases between. The CDR3 nucleotides are TGTGCCAGCAGGACGGGCACAGATACGCAGTATTTT. It is translated as CASRTGTDTQYF.